The sequence of this TCR beta chain was determined in a study of OX40 agonist ivuxolimab in advanced cancers. At the level of the study: Patients were given ivuxolimab, an antibody that agonizes OX40 (CD134). Patients with hepatocellular carcinoma, melanoma, renal cell or head and neck cancer made up the dose-escalation patients. Patients with prior anti-PD-1, anti-PD-L1 or anti-CTLA-4 therapy were eligible; about 41% had some. General study findings and limits: Compared with CD4+, CD8+ T cells on average had more expanded clones.

CDR3 size: 15 residues. The ends were cut back, 5 bases at V and 4 bases at J, with 17 bases in the middle. CDR1 is SGHAT, CDR2 FQDESV, per germline (reference sequence). Sequenced by immunoSEQ multiplex PCR; TCRdb stores in-frame clones only, minus some. The sample records about 78,000 clones, roughly 92% being singletons. Comments on this clone: The antigen is not known.

Sequences were derived from CD4+ or CD8+ T cells sorted from blood, sampled in a trial of the OX40 agonist ivuxolimab. The rearrangement uses TRBV11-1 and TRBJ1-2, with D maybe TRBD1 (6 bases). The clonotype originates from an adult with an advanced solid tumor such as melanoma, head and neck, liver or kidney cancer. CDR3 coding DNA: TGTGCCAGCAGCCCCCGTACAGGGACATCCTATGGCTACACCTTC. Amino acids: CASSPRTGTSYGYTF.